This T cell receptor beta chain was found in a study of T cell repertoires in cytomegalovirus infection. This clonotype was observed a few times. TCRdb re-called the reads through MiXCR, storing one row per CDR3 protein. The sample has some 680,000 distinct CDR3 sequences; roughly 36% are singletons. Per the germline V gene, CDR1 is MDHEN and CDR2 is SYDVKM. The CDR3 loop spans 15 amino acids. Trimming stripped 5 bases from V and 8 bases from J, with 19 bases between. This clonotype originated in a human donor in good health (CMV status not recorded). Some clones in this sample may be carry-over from other donors' samples. The V gene is TRBV28, the J gene TRBJ2-4, with D tentatively TRBD1 or TRBD2 (6 bases each). Sequencing was performed on PBMCs. The CDR3 loop is CASSPSRGAGYIQYF. The DNA for the CDR3 is TGTGCCAGCAGTCCCTCAAGGGGGGCTGGTTACATTCAGTACTTC. The variable domain in full, completed from reference TRBV28 and TRBJ2-4, reads DVKVTQSSRYLVKRTGEKVFLECVQDMDHENMFWYRQDPGLGLRLIYFSYDVKMKEKGDIPEGYSVSREKKERFSLILESASTNQTSMYLCASSPSRGAGYIQYFGAGTRLSVL.